This T cell receptor beta chain was sequenced for a study of blood T cell repertoires in COVID-19. Turning to the study itself: Donors in the United States, Italy and Spain gave samples during acute or convalescent COVID-19. Nucleic acid was either cDNA or gDNA, and it came from T cells, B-cell-depleted T cells, or PBMCs.

In the study's own analysis: Reference gene primer amplification gave estimated nucleated cell counts. Only in-frame clones appear in the TCRdb table, and some are missing; sequencing was by immunoSEQ multiplex PCR. That table is the source of V, J and clone size, and D and trimming were worked out from the DNA. The table shows 200,000 to 300,000 clones, with approximately 80% occurring only once. This TCR was recovered from a young woman with acute or convalescent COVID-19. The sample was peripheral blood.

The chain's CDR3 is CASSLRGPGNTIYF. The DNA for the CDR3 is TGTGCCAGCAGCCTCCGAGGCCCTGGAAACACCATATATTTT. The chain couples TRBV11-3 to TRBJ1-3; no clear D gene. The germline V gene has CDR1 SGHNT and CDR2 YENEEA. This CDR3 region has 14 residues. V lost 5 bases and J 2 bases, leaving 10 bases between the germline ends.